This T cell receptor (beta chain) was recorded in a study of human T cells and chemical hapten exposure. Study-wide results and limits: Large CDR3 similarity clusters arose significantly more often from expanded TCRs than from controls.

This CDR3 contains 19 residues. Trimming left V 4 bases short and J 0 bases short, with 19 bases between. Germline loops: CDR1 MGHRA, CDR2 YSYEKL. Indicated time point: pre-sensitization, week 0. As to treatment: therapeutic diphenylcyclopropenone sensitization with weekly scalp DPC. Unique molecular identifiers were affixed to discrete cDNA molecules within the library. Original analysis: With a range of roughly 23,224 to 690,600, the median per sample was about 87,000 TCRs. TCRdb re-analysed the RACE reads in MiXCR, keeping a single row per CDR3 protein. TCRdb, rather than the study authors, made the V and J calls. The data show around 300,000 distinct CDR3 sequences, with just under 8% seen just once and 1.2% held by the top ten. This clonotype was seen a few times. What it binds is unknown.

This rearrangement joins TRBV4-1 to TRBJ1-6; maybe TRBD1 (5 bases). This sequence originates from a man younger than 35 with alopecia areata. Some clones in this sample may be carry-over from other donors' samples. The source material was whole blood, sampled in connection with sensitization to the hapten diphenylcyclopropenone (DPC). In DNA form, the CDR3 reads TGCGCCAGCAGCCCCACACAGGTCAAGGGAAGCTCCTATAATTCACCCCTCCACTTT. Amino acids: CASSPTQVKGSSYNSPLHF.